These 6 T cell receptor beta chains were sequenced from one sample in a study of T cell responses to AZD1222 COVID-19 vaccine. Produced via immunoSEQ multiplex PCR; TCRdb's table is partial and in-frame only. Of 95,000 to 150,000 clones in the sample, about 90% were seen once. The sample here was peripheral blood, taken 28 days after the second AZD1222 dose. These receptors originate from an adult who received the AZD1222 COVID-19 vaccine.

The sample holds one count of this clone. CDR3 sequence reads: CASSFGQGGYTF. In nucleotides, the CDR3 is TGTGCCAGCAGCTTCGGACAGGGCGGCTACACCTTC. The chain links TRBV7-9 to TRBJ1-2; 8 nucleotides align to TRBD1. Germline-derived CDR1 and CDR2 are SEHNR and FQNEAQ (reference sequence). The V gene end was trimmed by 3 bases and the J gene end by 8 bases; junction bases not matched to a gene: 2. CDR3 length equals 12 residues.

This clone is a singleton in its sample. This rearrangement joins TRBV19 to TRBJ2-5; 8 nucleotides line up with TRBD1. Trimming at V came to 6 bases and at J to 5 bases, leaving 8 bases not matched to a gene. Germline V gives CDR1 LNHDA, CDR2 SQIVND (reference sequence). The CDR3 loop spans 14 amino acids. CDR3 amino acids: CASSKDRGQETQYF. The CDR3 nucleotides read TGTGCCAGTAGCAAAGACAGGGGACAGGAGACCCAGTACTTC.

The V and J genes are TRBV5-1 and TRBJ1-1; no firm D call. The germline CDR1 and CDR2 sequences are SGHRS and YFSETQ. Trimming shortened V by 4 bases and J by 1 base, and 11 bases separated the two germline ends. The CDR3 contains 14 residues. The CDR3 DNA sequence: TGCGCCAGCAGCCTGTTACTAGAGAACACTGAAGCTTTCTTT. Its protein product is CASSLLLENTEAFF.

A few counts support this clone. The chain combines TRBV7-8 with TRBJ2-1; D is uncertain. The germline CDR1 and CDR2 sequences are SGHVS and FQNEAQ. Trimming took off 0 bases at V and 5 bases at J, with 23 bases between the two ends. The CDR3 spans 19 residues. The CDR3 bases are TGTGCCAGCAGCTTAGCGCTAACGCCCGGGTCGCGGATCCACAATGAGCAGTTCTTC. Its protein product is CASSLALTPGSRIHNEQFF. Drawing the rest from reference TRBV7-8 and TRBJ2-1, the complete variable domain is GAGVSQSPRYKVAKRGQDVALRCDPISGHVSLFWYQQALGQGPEFLTYFQNEAQLDKSGLPSDRFFAERPEGSVSTLKIQRTQQEDSAVYLCASSLALTPGSRIHNEQFFGPGTRLTVL.

This chain uses TRBV15 with TRBJ1-6; D perhaps matches TRBD1 (6 bases). From germline, CDR1 is LNHNV and CDR2 YYDKDF (reference sequence). Deletions cut 0 bases from V and 13 bases from J, with 10 bases between. This CDR3 has 13 amino acids. DNA for the CDR3: TGTGCCACCAGCAGAGATTCGGGGGGCCCCCTCCACTTT. Encoded protein: CATSRDSGGPLHF.

The rearrangement links TRBV5-1 to TRBJ2-3; D is uncertain. The CDR3 loop spans 13 amino acids. Germline CDR1 is SGHRS and CDR2 is YFSETQ. The ends were cut back, 4 bases at V and 4 bases at J, with 10 bases in the middle. CDR3 DNA: TGCGCCAGCAGCGAAGAGGAACCAGATACGCAGTATTTT. Its protein is CASSEEEPDTQYF.